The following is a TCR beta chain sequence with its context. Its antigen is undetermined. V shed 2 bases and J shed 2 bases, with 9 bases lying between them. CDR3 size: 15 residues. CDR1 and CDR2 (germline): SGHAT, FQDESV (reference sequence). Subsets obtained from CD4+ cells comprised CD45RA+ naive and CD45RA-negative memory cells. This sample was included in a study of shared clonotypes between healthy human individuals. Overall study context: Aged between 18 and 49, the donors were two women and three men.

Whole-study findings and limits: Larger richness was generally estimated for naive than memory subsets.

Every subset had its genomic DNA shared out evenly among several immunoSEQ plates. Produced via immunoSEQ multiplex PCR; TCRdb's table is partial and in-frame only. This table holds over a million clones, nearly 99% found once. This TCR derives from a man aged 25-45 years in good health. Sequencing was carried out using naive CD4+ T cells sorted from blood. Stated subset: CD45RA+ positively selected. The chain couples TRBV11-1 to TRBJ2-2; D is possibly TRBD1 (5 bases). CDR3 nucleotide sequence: TGTGCCAGCAGCTTACGGCAGGGCAACACCGGGGAGCTGTTTTTT. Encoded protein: CASSLRQGNTGELFF.